Listed here is a single T cell receptor beta chain. It has no known antigen specificity. No quality values exist for individual bases; no much larger clone is one base distant. The data are from a study of T cell responses to AZD1222 COVID-19 vaccine (dated by TCRdb to the early 2020s). About the full investigation: AZD1222 recipients with second doses at about 4 weeks or about 12 weeks were pooled, because spike-specific TCR depth and breadth did not differ between schedules. Enrollment into the trials was organized by age into subgroups of 18-55, 56-69 and 70-plus years, and those subgroups contained approximately 160, 26 and 62 TCR-sequenced participants, respectively. A total of 233 trial participants underwent TCR sequencing, of whom about 200 had received two doses of AZD1222 and approximately 25 had received two doses of the MenACWY control vaccine.

Study-wide findings and limitations: CD4 TCRs associated with the vaccine covered the entire spike protein, and the dominant responses were in regions 160-218 and 743-854. Only five to seven AZD1222 recipients were SARS-CoV-2 seropositive at baseline, limiting conclusions about previously exposed vaccinees. In the small 56-69-year group, the increase in depth fell short of significance, most likely because of low power. No day 14 peak-response samples were available, so repertoires were characterized only after the peak T cell response. Epitopes outside the regions mutated in the B.1.351 and B.1.1.7 variants were reportedly recognized by nearly half of the unique spike-specific TCRs. Most participants were white British and females outnumbered males, and the authors suggested that clonal diversity may have been underestimated. After two AZD1222 doses, both the breadth and the depth of spike-specific TCRs were significantly higher than at day 0 and than in MenACWY recipients.

The sample's time point, from its label and the paper: baseline before first vaccination. Samples from vaccinated people were obtained from the UK trials COV001 and COV002, which included a single-blind randomized controlled phase 2/3 trial of AZD1222 (ChAdOx1 nCoV-19) in healthy adults. For TCRbeta chain sequencing, PBMC samples from trial participants were taken at day 0 and at day 28 after the second dose. Relative to germline, V is 4 bases shorter and J is 5 bases shorter, with 13 bases between their ends. CDR1 and CDR2 are read off the germline V gene as MRHNA and SNTAGT. There are 14 amino acids in the CDR3, from cysteine to phenylalanine inclusive. Just CDR3 DNA is preserved here, 42 bases in frame from base 1. The CDR3 regions of human TCRbeta chains were analyzed by immunosequencing. Turning to the authors' computational methods: TCRs in the repertoires were compared against a reference library of SARS-CoV-2-specific TCRs that had been generated with the MIRA antigen-specificity platform. Breadth meant the fraction of unique TCRs that were SARS-CoV-2-associated, whereas depth meant the fraction of total T cells that were SARS-CoV-2-associated. Each spike-specific TCR was assigned to its reactive spike region and to a CD4 or CD8 class using the MIRA data. Log10-transformed breadth and depth values were compared by one-way ANOVA with Sidak's multiple comparisons tests. TCRdb obtained this table from immuneACCESS and retained in-frame rearrangements with V and J assigned. These tables miss some clones; where compared with another copy, unresolved V genes account for less than half of the shortfall, and the remainder is unexplained. That table supplies the V and J calls and clone size; D and trimming were determined from the DNA. The sample table records about 85,000 clones; approximately 91% of these occur just once. Under 6.5% of the sample is held by the ten biggest clonotypes.

Specimen: peripheral blood, collected on day 0 of AZD1222 vaccination. The V and J segments used are TRBV6-4 and TRBJ2-3; the D gene is possibly TRBD2, with 7 bases matching. The sequence was collected from an adult in good health. DNA sequence: TGTGCCAGCAGTGTGACGGGGGGACAAGATACGCAGTATTTT. The encoded protein is CASSVTGGQDTQYF.